The entry below describes one TCR beta chain. Clones were read by immunoSEQ multiplex PCR, and TCRdb kept only the in-frame ones, dropping some. The repertoire consists of 40,000 to 50,000 clones, with 82% occurring once and the leading ten covering 2.5% to 3.5%. These data belong to a study of radiotherapy plus CTLA-4 blockade in lung cancer. Unmatched junction bases numbered 9, after V lost 5 bases and J lost 11 bases. Germline V gene data show CDR1 as MNHNY and CDR2 as SVGAGI (reference sequence). The CDR3 has 13 residues. This sequence was found in a human donor with non-small cell lung cancer who had stable disease on radiotherapy plus ipilimumab. The chain links TRBV6-6 to TRBJ2-1; 7 positions agree with TRBD2. The sequencing used peripheral blood, collected from a patient treated with radiotherapy plus ipilimumab. The CDR3 is CASSRGLDAKQFF. The CDR3 coding sequence is TGTGCCAGCAGTCGAGGACTAGACGCCAAGCAGTTCTTC.